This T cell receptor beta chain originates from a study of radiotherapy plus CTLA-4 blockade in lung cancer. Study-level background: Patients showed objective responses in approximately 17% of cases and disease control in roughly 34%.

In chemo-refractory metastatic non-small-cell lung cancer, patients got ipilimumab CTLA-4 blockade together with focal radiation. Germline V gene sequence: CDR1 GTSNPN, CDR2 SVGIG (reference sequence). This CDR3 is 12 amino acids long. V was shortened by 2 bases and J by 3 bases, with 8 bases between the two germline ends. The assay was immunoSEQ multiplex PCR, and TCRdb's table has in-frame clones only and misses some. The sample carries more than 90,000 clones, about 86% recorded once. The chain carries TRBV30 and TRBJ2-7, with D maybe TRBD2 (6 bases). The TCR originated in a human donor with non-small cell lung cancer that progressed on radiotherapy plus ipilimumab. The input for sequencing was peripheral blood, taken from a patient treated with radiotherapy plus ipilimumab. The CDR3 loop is CAWSPGVYEQYF. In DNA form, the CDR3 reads TGTGCCTGGAGTCCGGGGGTCTACGAGCAGTACTTC. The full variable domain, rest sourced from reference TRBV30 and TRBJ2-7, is SQTIHQWPATLVQPVGSPLSLECTVEGTSNPNLYWYRQAAGRGLQLLFYSVGIGQISSEVPQNLSASRPQDRQFILSSKKLLLSDSGFYLCAWSPGVYEQYFGPGTRLTVT.